The 23 T cell receptor beta chains below come from one sample, sequenced in a study of human T cells and chemical hapten exposure. MiXCR was run by TCRdb on the RACE reads, yielding one entry per CDR3 protein. This table has tens of thousands of distinct CDR3 sequences, approximately 11% appearing once. Described time point: patch test 1, 2 weeks after DPC sensitization. The sample's treatment: therapeutic diphenylcyclopropenone sensitization with weekly scalp DPC. Specimen: whole blood, collected in connection with sensitization to the hapten diphenylcyclopropenone (DPC). The origin of the receptors is a woman in her forties or fifties with alopecia areata. Some clones in this sample may be carry-over from other donors' samples.

This chain uses TRBV18 with TRBJ1-6, with D unclear. The germline V and J ends were trimmed by 3 bases and 6 bases, with 9 bases remaining between them. This CDR3 has 14 residues. The germline gives CDR1 KGHSH, CDR2 LQKENI. The DNA of the CDR3 is TGTGCCAGCTCACCGCACCAATTTAATTCACCCCTCCACTTT. Translating gives CASSPHQFNSPLHF.

J is TRBJ2-4 and V is TRBV3-1; D is undetermined. Germline-derived CDR1 and CDR2 are LGHDT and YNNKEL (reference sequence). The CDR3 runs 16 residues. Trimming stripped 3 bases from V and 2 bases from J, with 14 bases between. In DNA, the CDR3 is TGTGCCAGCAGCCAGGAACAACTGCGGTCCAAAAACATTCAGTACTTC. Its translation: CASSQEQLRSKNIQYF.

At least ten counts were recorded for this clonotype. The chain employs TRBV6-4 and TRBJ2-3, with D perhaps matching TRBD2 (5 bases). V shed 3 bases and J shed 4 bases, with 8 bases lying between them. CDR1 is MRHNA, CDR2 SNTAGT, per germline. The CDR3 is made up of 13 amino acids. The CDR3 here is CASSELGSDTQYF. The CDR3 DNA reads TGTGCCAGCAGTGAACTAGGGTCAGATACGCAGTATTTT.

This clonotype was observed many times. The rearrangement joins TRBV9 to TRBJ2-3; 7 bases line up with TRBD2. The CDR3 is 16 amino acids. Trimming removed 2 bases from V and 3 bases from J; junction bases left unmatched: 9. CDR1 and CDR2 (germline): SGDLS, YYNGEE. CDR3 sequence (DNA): TGTGCCAGCAGCGTTTACGACGGGAGGAAGACAGATACGCAGTATTTT. Residues: CASSVYDGRKTDTQYF.

The table lists this clonotype with a few counts. This rearrangement joins TRBV6-1 to TRBJ2-7; D tentatively reads TRBD1 or TRBD2 (5 bases each). From germline, CDR1 is MNHNS and CDR2 SASEGT. The CDR3 has 14 amino acids. V was clipped by 6 bases and J by 4 bases, with 16 bases between them. The CDR3: CASRPTGPGYEQYF. DNA of the CDR3: TGTGCCAGCAGACCGACGGGGCCCGGGTACGAGCAGTACTTC.

V is TRBV28 and J is TRBJ2-7; TRBD2 agrees at 14 bases. The CDR3 contains 15 residues. Per germline, CDR1 MDHEN and CDR2 SYDVKM. V lost 6 bases to trimming and J lost 4 bases; unmatched junction nucleotides: 5. CDR3 bases: TGTGCCAGCAGCACAGGGACTAGCGGGAGTTACGAGCAGTACTTC. Translation: CASSTGTSGSYEQYF.

In this sample, this clonotype turned up many times. The chain carries TRBV27 and TRBJ1-6; the match to TRBD1 covers 9 bases. CDR1 and CDR2 (germline): MNHEY, SMNVEV (reference sequence). This CDR3 has 16 residues. The J segment lost 5 bases and the V segment lost 6 bases, leaving 8 bases of the junction unmatched. CDR3 residues: CASRTLTGGNNSPLHF. The CDR3 nucleotides read TGTGCCAGCAGAACACTGACAGGGGGGAATAATTCACCCCTCCACTTT.

Ten or more counts support this clonotype. The rearrangement uses TRBV27 and TRBJ2-5, with 9 bases matching TRBD1. The CDR3 loop spans 18 amino acids. The J segment lost 4 bases and the V segment lost 6 bases, leaving 18 bases of the junction unmatched. Germline lookup yields CDR1 MNHEY and CDR2 SMNVEV (reference sequence). The chain's CDR3 is CASSLLGVGDRERETQYF. In DNA, the CDR3 is TGTGCCAGCAGCCTCCTAGGCGTGGGGGACAGGGAACGAGAGACCCAGTACTTC.

J is TRBJ2-2 and V is TRBV20-1; 11 nucleotides agree with TRBD2. Losses at the gene ends were 2 bases for V and 4 bases for J; bases not matched to a gene: 6. The CDR3 runs 16 residues. CDR1 is DFQATT and CDR2 is SNEGSKA in the germline V gene (reference sequence). The CDR3 is CSARSLAGGITGELFF. CDR3 in DNA: TGCAGTGCTAGATCCCTAGCGGGGGGAATCACCGGGGAGCTGTTTTTT.

This chain links TRBV29-1 with TRBJ2-3; D gene uncertain. Germline-derived CDR1 and CDR2 are SQVTM and ANQGSEA. The length of the CDR3 is 12 residues. V dropped 7 bases and J dropped 1 base, with 9 bases sitting between them. Here the CDR3 DNA reads TGCAGCGCACTCGGAGGCACAGATACGCAGTATTTT. This codes for CSALGGTDTQYF.

There are many counts of this clonotype. The chain is built from TRBV7-9 and TRBJ2-7; D remains ambiguous. CDR1 and CDR2 (germline): SEHNR, FQNEAQ (reference sequence). This CDR3 has 12 residues. V lost 5 bases, J lost 4 bases, and 9 bases lay in between. In DNA, the CDR3 is TGTGCCAGCAGCCCGGACCGATACGAGCAGTACTTC. The encoded protein is CASSPDRYEQYF.

The chain recombines TRBV29-1 with TRBJ2-5; no clear D gene. This CDR3 contains 10 residues. From germline, CDR1 is SQVTM and CDR2 ANQGSEA. V lost 7 bases and J lost 5, with 8 bases in between. CDR3 DNA: TGCAGCGGTCAGGAGGAGACCCAGTACTTC. Translation: CSGQEETQYF.

A few counts support this clonotype. V gene TRBV14 combines with J gene TRBJ1-2; D may be TRBD1 (5 bases). V was pared by 4 bases and J by 7 bases, with 19 bases between. Germline V CDR1 and CDR2: SGHDN, FVKESK. The CDR3 consists of 15 residues. The CDR3 sequence: CASSPDLQGRAGYTF. The CDR3 DNA is TGTGCCAGCAGCCCTGATCTCCAGGGCAGGGCTGGCTACACCTTC.

This clonotype was observed a handful of times. The chain carries TRBV18 and TRBJ1-1, with D tentatively TRBD1 (5 bases). V was trimmed by 4 bases and J by 7 bases, leaving 13 bases between them. Per germline, CDR1 KGHSH and CDR2 LQKENI. The CDR3 is 13 amino acids. Here the CDR3 DNA reads TGTGCCAGCTCACGATCAGAGAGGGGTGAAGCTTTCTTT. Encoded protein: CASSRSERGEAFF.

This clonotype was seen a handful of times. The V gene is TRBV4-3, the J gene TRBJ1-1, with TRBD1 as a possible D gene (6 bases). The CDR3 has 14 amino acids. Trimming took off 3 bases at V and 6 bases at J, with 14 bases between the two ends. Germline CDR1 is LGHNA and CDR2 is YSLEER. The CDR3 reads CASSQPQRGAEAFF. CDR3 DNA sequence: TGCGCCAGCAGCCAGCCTCAAAGGGGGGCTGAAGCTTTCTTT.

The chain has TRBV29-1 and TRBJ1-1; D gene uncertain. The CDR3 is 13 residues long. CDR1 SQVTM and CDR2 ANQGSEA come from the germline V gene. V was shortened by 3 bases and J by 1 base, with 9 bases between the two germline ends. CDR3 sequence: CSVEGEPNTEAFF. The CDR3 DNA reads TGCAGCGTTGAGGGAGAACCGAACACTGAAGCTTTCTTT. The variable domain in full, completed from reference TRBV29-1 and TRBJ1-1, reads SAVISQKPSRDICQRGTSLTIQCQVDSQVTMMFWYRQQPGQSLTLIATANQGSEATYESGFVIDKFPISRPNLTFSTLTVSNMSPEDSSIYLCSVEGEPNTEAFFGQGTRLTVV.

At least ten counts were recorded for this clonotype. This chain uses TRBV18 with TRBJ1-1; D uncertain. Germline values: CDR1 KGHSH, CDR2 LQKENI. The V end lost 8 bases, the J end lost 5 bases, and 18 bases lay between the germline ends. The CDR3 length is 14 residues. In DNA form, the CDR3 reads TGTGCCAGCCGTAATATTACGGGGAGTACTGAAGCTTTCTTT. Amino acids: CASRNITGSTEAFF.

This clonotype has just a few counts. V gene TRBV6-1 combines with J gene TRBJ2-7; tentatively, D is TRBD2 (6 bases). Trimming left V 8 bases short and J 1 base short, with 15 bases between. The CDR3 length is 14 residues. Germline V gene data show CDR1 as MNHNS and CDR2 as SASEGT. The CDR3 region is CASEPGLGSYEQYF. The DNA of the CDR3 is TGTGCCAGCGAACCGGGACTGGGGTCCTACGAGCAGTACTTC.

This clonotype was counted only a few times. This sequence joins TRBV29-1 and TRBJ1-4; TRBD1 might be the D (5 bases). CDR1 is SQVTM and CDR2 is ANQGSEA in the germline V gene. CDR3 size: 16 residues. V lost 3 bases and J 2 bases, leaving 16 bases between the germline ends. As DNA, the CDR3 is TGCAGCGTTGAGGTGGGGGGAGCCCCCACTAATGAAAAACTGTTTTTT. It specifies CSVEVGGAPTNEKLFF.

This clonotype was picked up a small number of times. The chain uses TRBV18 and TRBJ1-5; 9 nucleotides align to TRBD1. V lost 2 bases to trimming and J lost 4 bases; unmatched junction nucleotides: 3. The germline gives CDR1 KGHSH, CDR2 LQKENI. This CDR3 has 15 amino acids. The CDR3 DNA follows: TGTGCCAGCTCACCAGGGACAGGGCGGAATCAGCCCCAGCATTTT. Its translation: CASSPGTGRNQPQHF.

This clonotype was seen repeatedly, ten times or more. The genes are TRBV29-1 and TRBJ1-1; no clear D gene. Germline lookup yields CDR1 SQVTM and CDR2 ANQGSEA. There are 13 residues in the CDR3. The germline V and J ends were trimmed by 0 bases and 1 base, with 6 bases remaining between them. CDR3 sequence: CSVEDQQNTEAFF. Here the CDR3 DNA reads TGCAGCGTTGAAGACCAGCAGAACACTGAAGCTTTCTTT.

Note on this clonotype: A single base separates this from a much larger clone, so it may be a read error. V gene TRBV5-1 combines with J gene TRBJ1-5; D ambiguous. Germline V gene lookup returns CDR1 SGHRS and CDR2 YFSETQ. The CDR3 covers 16 residues. CDR3 amino acids: CANSLSGTSSNQPQHF. CDR3 in DNA: TGCGCCAACAGCTTGTCCGGCACGAGCAGCAATCAGCCCCAGCATTTT.

The rearrangement uses TRBV5-4 and TRBJ2-2; D remains unclear. The V and J ends lost 3 bases and 5 bases respectively, with 14 bases between them. Germline CDR1 and CDR2: SGHNT and YYREEE (reference sequence). This CDR3 has 15 amino acids. CDR3 sequence reads: CASSWTGFKTGELFF. The CDR3 DNA reads TGTGCCAGCAGCTGGACGGGCTTTAAGACCGGGGAGCTGTTTTTT.